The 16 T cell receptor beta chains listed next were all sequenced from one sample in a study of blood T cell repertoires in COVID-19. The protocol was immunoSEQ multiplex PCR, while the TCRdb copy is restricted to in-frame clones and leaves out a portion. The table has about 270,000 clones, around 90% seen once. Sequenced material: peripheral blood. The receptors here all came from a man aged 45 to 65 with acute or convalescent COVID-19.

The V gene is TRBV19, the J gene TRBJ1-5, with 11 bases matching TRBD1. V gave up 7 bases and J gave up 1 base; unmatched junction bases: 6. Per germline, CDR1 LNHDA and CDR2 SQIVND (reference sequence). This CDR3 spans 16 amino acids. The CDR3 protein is CASMEDRGLSNQPQHF. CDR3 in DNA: TGTGCCAGTATGGAGGACAGGGGGCTGAGCAATCAGCCCCAGCATTTT. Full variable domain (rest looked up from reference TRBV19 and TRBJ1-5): DGGITQSPKYLFRKEGQNVTLSCEQNLNHDAMYWYRQDPGQGLRLIYYSQIVNDFQKGDIAEGYSVSREKKESFPLTVTSAQKNPTAFYLCASMEDRGLSNQPQHFGDGTRLSIL.

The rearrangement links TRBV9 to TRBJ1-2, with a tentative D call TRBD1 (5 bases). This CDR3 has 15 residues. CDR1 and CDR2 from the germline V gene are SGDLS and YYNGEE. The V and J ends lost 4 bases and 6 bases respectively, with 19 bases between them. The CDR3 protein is CASSPRVGGINGYTF. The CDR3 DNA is TGTGCCAGCAGCCCAAGAGTCGGGGGAATCAATGGCTACACCTTC.

CDR3 in DNA: TGCACCATCGACTCGGGCGGGGGATTAGAGACCCAGTACTTC. Its protein is CTIDSGGGLETQYF. The V and J genes are TRBV29-1 and TRBJ2-5; 7 nucleotides align to TRBD2. The CDR3 length is 14 residues. CDR1 and CDR2 (germline): SQVTM, ANQGSEA.

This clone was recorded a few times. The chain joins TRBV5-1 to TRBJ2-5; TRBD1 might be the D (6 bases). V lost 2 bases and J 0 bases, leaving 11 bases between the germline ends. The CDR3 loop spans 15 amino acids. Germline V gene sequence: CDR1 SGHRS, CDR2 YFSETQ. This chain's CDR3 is CASSLSTGHQETQYF. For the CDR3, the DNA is TGCGCCAGCAGCTTATCCACAGGGCACCAAGAGACCCAGTACTTC.

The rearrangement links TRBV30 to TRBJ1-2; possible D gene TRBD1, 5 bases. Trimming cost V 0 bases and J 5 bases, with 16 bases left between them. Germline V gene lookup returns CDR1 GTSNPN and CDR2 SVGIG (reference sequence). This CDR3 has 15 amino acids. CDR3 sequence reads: CAWSVVGGSRYGYTF. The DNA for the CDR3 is TGTGCCTGGAGTGTAGTGGGGGGATCGCGGTATGGCTACACCTTC.

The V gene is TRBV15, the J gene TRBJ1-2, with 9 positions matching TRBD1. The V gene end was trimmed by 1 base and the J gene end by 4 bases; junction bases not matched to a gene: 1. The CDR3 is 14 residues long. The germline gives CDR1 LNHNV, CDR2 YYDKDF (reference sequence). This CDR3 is CATSRGDRAYGYTF. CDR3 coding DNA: TGTGCCACCAGCAGAGGGGACAGGGCCTATGGCTACACCTTC.

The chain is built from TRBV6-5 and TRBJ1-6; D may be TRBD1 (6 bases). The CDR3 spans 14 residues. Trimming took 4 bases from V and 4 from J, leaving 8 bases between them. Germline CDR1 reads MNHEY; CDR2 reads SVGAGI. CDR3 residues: CASSLQGYNSPLHF. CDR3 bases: TGTGCCAGCAGTTTACAGGGTTATAATTCACCCCTCCACTTT.

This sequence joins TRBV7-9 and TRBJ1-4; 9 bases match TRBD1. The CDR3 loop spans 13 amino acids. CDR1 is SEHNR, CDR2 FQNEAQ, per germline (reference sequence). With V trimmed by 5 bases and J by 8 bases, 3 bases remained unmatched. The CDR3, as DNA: TGTGCCAGCAGCGGACAGGGGCTAGAAAAACTGTTTTTT. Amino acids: CASSGQGLEKLFF.

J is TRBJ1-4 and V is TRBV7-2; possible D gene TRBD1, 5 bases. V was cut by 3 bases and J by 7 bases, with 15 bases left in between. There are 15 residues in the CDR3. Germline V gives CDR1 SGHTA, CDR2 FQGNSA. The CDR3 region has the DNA TGTGCCAGCAGCTTTGACGGCCGTAGGGGTGAAAAACTGTTTTTT. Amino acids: CASSFDGRRGEKLFF.

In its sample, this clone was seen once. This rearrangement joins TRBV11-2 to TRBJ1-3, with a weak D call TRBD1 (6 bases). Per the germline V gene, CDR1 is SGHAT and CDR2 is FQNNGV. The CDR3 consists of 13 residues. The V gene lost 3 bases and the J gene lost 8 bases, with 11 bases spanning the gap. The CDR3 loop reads CASSLGRGDTIYF. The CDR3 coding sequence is TGTGCCAGCAGCTTGGGCAGGGGTGACACCATATATTTT.

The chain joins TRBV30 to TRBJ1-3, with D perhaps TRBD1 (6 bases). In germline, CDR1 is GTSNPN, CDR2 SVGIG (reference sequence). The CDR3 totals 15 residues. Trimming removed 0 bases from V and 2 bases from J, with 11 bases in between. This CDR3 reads CAWSVRAGAGNTIYF. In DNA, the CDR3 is TGTGCCTGGAGTGTACGGGCAGGGGCTGGAAACACCATATATTTT.

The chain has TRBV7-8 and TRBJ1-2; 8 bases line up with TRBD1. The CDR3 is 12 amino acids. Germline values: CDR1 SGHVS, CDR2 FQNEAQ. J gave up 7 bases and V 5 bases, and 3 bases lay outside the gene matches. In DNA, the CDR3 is TGTGCCAGCAGCCCGGACAGGGTTGGCTACACCTTC. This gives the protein CASSPDRVGYTF. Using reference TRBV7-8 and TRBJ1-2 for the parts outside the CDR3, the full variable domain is GAGVSQSPRYKVAKRGQDVALRCDPISGHVSLFWYQQALGQGPEFLTYFQNEAQLDKSGLPSDRFFAERPEGSVSTLKIQRTQQEDSAVYLCASSPDRVGYTFGSGTRLTVV.

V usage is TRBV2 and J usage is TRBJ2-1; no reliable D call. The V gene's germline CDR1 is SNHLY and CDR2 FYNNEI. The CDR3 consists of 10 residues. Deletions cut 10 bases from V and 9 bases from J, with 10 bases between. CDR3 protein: CATAVREQFF. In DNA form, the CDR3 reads TGTGCCACGGCGGTTCGTGAGCAGTTCTTC.

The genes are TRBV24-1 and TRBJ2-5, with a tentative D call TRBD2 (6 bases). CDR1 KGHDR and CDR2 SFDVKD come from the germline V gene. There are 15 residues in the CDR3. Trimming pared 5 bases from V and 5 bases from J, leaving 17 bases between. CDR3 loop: CATSVPGPAGETQYF. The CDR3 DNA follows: TGTGCCACCAGTGTGCCGGGTCCGGCGGGGGAGACCCAGTACTTC.

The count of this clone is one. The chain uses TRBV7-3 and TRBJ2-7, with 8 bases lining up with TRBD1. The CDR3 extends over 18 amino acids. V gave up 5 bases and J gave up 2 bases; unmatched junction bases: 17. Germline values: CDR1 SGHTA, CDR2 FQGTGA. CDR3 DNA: TGTGCCAGCAGCGGAATCAACGCAGGGGGCCCGCTGACCTACGAGCAGTACTTC. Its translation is CASSGINAGGPLTYEQYF.

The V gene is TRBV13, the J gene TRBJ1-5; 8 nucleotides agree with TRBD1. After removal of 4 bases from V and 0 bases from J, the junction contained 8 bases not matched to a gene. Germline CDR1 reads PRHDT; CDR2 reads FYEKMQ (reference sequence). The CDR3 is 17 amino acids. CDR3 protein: CASSSSYRGDSNQPQHF. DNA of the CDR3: TGTGCCAGCAGCTCCTCGTACAGGGGGGATAGCAATCAGCCCCAGCATTTT.